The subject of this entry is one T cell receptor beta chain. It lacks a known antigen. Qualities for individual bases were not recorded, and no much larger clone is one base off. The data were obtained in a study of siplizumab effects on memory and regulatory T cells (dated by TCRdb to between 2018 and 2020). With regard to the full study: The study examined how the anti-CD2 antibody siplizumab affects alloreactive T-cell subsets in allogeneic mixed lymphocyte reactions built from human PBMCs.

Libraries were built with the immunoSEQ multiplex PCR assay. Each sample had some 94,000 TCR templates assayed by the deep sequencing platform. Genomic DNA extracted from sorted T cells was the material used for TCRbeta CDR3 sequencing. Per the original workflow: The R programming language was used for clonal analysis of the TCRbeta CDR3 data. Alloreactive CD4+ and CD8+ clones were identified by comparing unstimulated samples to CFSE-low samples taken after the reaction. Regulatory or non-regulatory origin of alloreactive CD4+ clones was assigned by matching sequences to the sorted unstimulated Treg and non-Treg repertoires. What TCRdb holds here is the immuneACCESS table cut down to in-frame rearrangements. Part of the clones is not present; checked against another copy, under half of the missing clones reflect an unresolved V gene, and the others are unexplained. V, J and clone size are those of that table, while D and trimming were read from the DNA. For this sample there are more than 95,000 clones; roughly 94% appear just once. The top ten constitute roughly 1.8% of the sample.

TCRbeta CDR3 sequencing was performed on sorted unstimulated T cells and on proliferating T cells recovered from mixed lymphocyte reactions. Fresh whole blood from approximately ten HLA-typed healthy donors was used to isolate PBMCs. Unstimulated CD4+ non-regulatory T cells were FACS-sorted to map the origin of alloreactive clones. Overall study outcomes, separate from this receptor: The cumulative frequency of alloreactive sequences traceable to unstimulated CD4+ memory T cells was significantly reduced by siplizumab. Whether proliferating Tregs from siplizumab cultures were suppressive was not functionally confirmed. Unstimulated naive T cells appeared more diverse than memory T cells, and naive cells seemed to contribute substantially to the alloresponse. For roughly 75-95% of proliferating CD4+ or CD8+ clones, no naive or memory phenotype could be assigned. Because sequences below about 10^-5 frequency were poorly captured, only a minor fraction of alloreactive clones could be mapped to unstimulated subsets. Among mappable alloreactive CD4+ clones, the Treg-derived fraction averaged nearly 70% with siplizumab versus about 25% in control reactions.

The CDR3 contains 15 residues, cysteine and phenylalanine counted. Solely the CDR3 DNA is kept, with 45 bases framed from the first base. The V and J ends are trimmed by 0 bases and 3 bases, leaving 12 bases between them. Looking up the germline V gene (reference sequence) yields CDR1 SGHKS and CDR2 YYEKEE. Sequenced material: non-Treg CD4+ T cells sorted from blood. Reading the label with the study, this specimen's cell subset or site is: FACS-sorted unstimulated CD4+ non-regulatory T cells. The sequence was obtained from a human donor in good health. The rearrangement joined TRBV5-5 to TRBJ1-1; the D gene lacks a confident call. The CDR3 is CASSLDPAGYTEAFF. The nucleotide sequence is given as TGTGCCAGCAGCTTGGATCCAGCGGGGTACACTGAAGCTTTCTTT.